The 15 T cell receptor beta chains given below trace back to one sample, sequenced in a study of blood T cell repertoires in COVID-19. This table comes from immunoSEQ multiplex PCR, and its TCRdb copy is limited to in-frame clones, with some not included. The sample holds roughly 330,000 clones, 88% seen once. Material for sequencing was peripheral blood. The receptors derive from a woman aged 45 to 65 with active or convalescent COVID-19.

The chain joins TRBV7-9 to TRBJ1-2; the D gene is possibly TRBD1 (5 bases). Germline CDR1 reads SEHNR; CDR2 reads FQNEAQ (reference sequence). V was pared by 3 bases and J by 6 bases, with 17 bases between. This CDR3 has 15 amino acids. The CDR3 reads CASSFELGRGNGYTF. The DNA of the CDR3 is TGTGCCAGCAGCTTTGAATTAGGTCGGGGGAATGGCTACACCTTC.

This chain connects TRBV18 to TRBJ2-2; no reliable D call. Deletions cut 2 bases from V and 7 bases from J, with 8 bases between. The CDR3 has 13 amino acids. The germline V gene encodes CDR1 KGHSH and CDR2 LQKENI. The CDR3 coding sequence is TGTGCCAGCTCACCAGGGCAAGGCGGGGAGCTGTTTTTT. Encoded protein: CASSPGQGGELFF.

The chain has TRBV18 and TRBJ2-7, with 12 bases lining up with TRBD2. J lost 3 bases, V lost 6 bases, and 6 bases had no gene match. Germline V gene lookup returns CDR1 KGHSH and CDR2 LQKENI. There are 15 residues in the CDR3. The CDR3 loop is CASSRTSGTIYEQYF. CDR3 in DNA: TGTGCCAGCTCGCGGACTAGCGGGACCATCTACGAGCAGTACTTC.

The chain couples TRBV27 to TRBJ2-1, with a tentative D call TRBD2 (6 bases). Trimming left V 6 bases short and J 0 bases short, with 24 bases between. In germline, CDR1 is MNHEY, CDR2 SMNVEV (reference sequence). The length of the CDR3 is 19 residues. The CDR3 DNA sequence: TGTGCCAGCAGACCACAAGGTAGGCGGGAAGCCCGCTCCTACAATGAGCAGTTCTTC. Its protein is CASRPQGRREARSYNEQFF.

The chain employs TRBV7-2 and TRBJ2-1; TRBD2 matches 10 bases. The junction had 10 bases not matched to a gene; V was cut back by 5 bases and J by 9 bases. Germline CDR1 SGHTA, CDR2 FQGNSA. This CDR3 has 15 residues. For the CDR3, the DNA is TGTGCCAGCAGCCCCCTAGCGGGAGTAAACGGTGAGCAGTTCTTC. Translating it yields CASSPLAGVNGEQFF.

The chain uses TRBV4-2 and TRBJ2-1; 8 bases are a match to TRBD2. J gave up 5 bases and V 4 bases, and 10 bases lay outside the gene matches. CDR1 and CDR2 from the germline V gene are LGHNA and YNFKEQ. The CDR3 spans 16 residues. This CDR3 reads CASSPIAGSENNEQFF. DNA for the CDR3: TGTGCCAGCAGCCCCATAGCGGGGTCGGAGAACAATGAGCAGTTCTTC.

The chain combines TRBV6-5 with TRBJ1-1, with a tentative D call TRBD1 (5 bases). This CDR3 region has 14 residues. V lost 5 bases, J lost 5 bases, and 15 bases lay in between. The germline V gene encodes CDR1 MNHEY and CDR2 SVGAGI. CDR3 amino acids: CASSPIPGGTEAFF. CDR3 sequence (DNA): TGTGCCAGCAGTCCCATCCCCGGGGGGACTGAAGCTTTCTTT.

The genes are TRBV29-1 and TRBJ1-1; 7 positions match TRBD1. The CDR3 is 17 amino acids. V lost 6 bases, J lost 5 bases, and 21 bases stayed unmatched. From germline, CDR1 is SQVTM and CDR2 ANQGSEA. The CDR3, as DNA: TGCAGCGTCCAAAGAGGGGCCTCCAGGGGGGCATTAACTGAAGCTTTCTTT. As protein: CSVQRGASRGALTEAFF. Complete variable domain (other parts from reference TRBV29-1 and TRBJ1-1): SAVISQKPSRDICQRGTSLTIQCQVDSQVTMMFWYRQQPGQSLTLIATANQGSEATYESGFVIDKFPISRPNLTFSTLTVSNMSPEDSSIYLCSVQRGASRGALTEAFFGQGTRLTVV.

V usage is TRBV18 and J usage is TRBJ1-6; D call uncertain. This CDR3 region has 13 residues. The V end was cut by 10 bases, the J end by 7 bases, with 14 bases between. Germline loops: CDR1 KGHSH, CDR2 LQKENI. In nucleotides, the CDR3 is TGTGCCACTTTCGGGGTTACAAATTCACCCCTCCACTTT. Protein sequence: CATFGVTNSPLHF.

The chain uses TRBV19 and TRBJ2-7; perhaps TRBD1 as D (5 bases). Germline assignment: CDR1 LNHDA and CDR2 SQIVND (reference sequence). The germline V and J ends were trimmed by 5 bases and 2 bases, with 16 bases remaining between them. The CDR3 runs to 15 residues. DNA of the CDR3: TGTGCCAGTAGTGGGTTAAACAGGCCCCCCTACGAGCAGTACTTC. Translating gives CASSGLNRPPYEQYF.

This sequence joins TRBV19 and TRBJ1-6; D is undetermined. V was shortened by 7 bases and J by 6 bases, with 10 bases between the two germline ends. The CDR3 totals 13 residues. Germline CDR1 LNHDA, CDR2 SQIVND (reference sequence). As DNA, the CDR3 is TGTGCCAGTAAGGAACAGCTTAATTCACCCCTCCACTTT. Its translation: CASKEQLNSPLHF.

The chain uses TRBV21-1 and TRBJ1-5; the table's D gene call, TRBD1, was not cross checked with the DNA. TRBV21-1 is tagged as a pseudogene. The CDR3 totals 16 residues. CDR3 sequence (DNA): TGTGCCAGCGGATGGTTCCCTTACAGGGAAAATCAGCCCCAGCATTTT. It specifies CASGWFPYRENQPQHF.

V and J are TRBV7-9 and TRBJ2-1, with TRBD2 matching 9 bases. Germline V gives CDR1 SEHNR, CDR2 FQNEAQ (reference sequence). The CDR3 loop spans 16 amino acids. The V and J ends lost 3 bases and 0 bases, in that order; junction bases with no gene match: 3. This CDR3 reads CASSLGSGSSYNEQFF. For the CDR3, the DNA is TGTGCCAGCAGCTTGGGTAGCGGGAGCTCCTACAATGAGCAGTTCTTC.

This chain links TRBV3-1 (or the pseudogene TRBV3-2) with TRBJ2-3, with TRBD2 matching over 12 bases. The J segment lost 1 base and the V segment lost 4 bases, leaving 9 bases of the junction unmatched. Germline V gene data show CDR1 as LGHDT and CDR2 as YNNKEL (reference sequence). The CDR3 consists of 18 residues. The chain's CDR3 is CASSLRLAGAIGTDTQYF. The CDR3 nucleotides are TGTGCCAGCAGCCTCCGACTAGCGGGAGCTATCGGCACAGATACGCAGTATTTT.

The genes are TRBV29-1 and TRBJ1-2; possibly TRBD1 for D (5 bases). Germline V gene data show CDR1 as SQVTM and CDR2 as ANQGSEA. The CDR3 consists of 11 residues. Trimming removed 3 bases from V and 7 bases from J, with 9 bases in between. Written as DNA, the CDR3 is TGCAGCGTTGAGGGGGGAGGTGGCTACACCTTC. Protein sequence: CSVEGGGGYTF.